This T cell receptor (beta chain) was retrieved from a study of cytomegalovirus exposure and HLA in healthy donors. For the study at large: In a later analysis, the roughly 120 validation repertoires were reported to have used the same platform as the 650 to 800 first-cohort repertoires. Study-level findings and limits: Within the 100 to 150 validation repertoires, first-cohort TCR clusters tended to co-occur, according to a later analysis. Cytomegalovirus status, reportedly, was diagnosed with high specificity and sensitivity by the classifier. In vitro experiments confirmed that three CMV-associated chains were specific for CMV antigens.

TCRdb's table, derived via immunoSEQ multiplex PCR, lists solely in-frame clones and lacks some. Found here are more than 95,000 clones, 88% of them singletons; the top ten hold roughly 4.4%. As to this clone: Its antigen is unidentified.

This CDR3 region has 15 residues. Trimming cost V 4 bases and J 4 bases; bases outside gene matches: 11. Germline CDR1 is GTSNPN and CDR2 is SVGIG (reference sequence). The chain combines TRBV30 with TRBJ2-5; 8 bases map to TRBD2. The source material was PBMCs. The receptor was derived from a man aged 18 to 29 in good health and CMV-seropositive. The CDR3 DNA sequence: TGTGCCTGGACCCCTCTCGGGGGGGAGGTAGAGACCCAGTACTTC. It specifies CAWTPLGGEVETQYF.